The 30 T cell receptor beta chains given below trace back to one sample, sequenced in a study of monozygotic twins with inflammatory bowel disease. TCRdb derives one entry per CDR3 protein from the 5' RACE reads, leaving out DNA. The listing contains approximately 420,000 distinct CDR3 sequences. Sequencing used blood. These receptors were taken from a human donor with ulcerative colitis or Crohn's disease, or a healthy co-twin of an affected twin (not recorded which).

The V call is TRBV5-5, the J call TRBJ2-2; TCRdb's assignment of TRBD2 cannot be checked, as there is no DNA. The CDR3 sequence is 15 residues long. CDR1 is SGHKS and CDR2 is YYEKEE in the germline V gene (reference sequence). CDR3 protein: CASSPGLDNTGELFF. Using reference TRBV5-5 and TRBJ2-2 for the parts outside the CDR3, the full variable domain is DAGVTQSPTHLIKTRGQQVTLRCSPISGHKSVSWYQQVLGQGPQFIFQYYEKEERGRGNFPDRFSARQFPNYSSELNVNALLLGDSALYLCASSPGLDNTGELFFGEGSRLTVL.

The V and J genes are TRBV29-1 and TRBJ1-6. The CDR3 covers 13 residues. Germline assignment: CDR1 SQVTM and CDR2 ANQGSEA. The CDR3 spells CSVEDRLLGSLHF.

The rearrangement links TRBV5-6 to TRBJ1-1; as DNA is missing, the TRBD1 call by TCRdb cannot be tested. The CDR3 spans 14 residues. Germline CDR1 and CDR2: SGHDT and YYEEEE. CDR3 loop: CASSREGTGAGAFF.

CDR3 residues: CASSLGTSGPGELFF. The rearrangement joins TRBV5-1 to TRBJ2-2; TCRdb calls TRBD2, which cannot be checked without DNA. CDR1 is SGHRS and CDR2 is YFSETQ in the germline V gene. This CDR3 contains 15 residues. Complete variable domain (other parts from reference TRBV5-1 and TRBJ2-2): KAGVTQTPRYLIKTRGQQVTLSCSPISGHRSVSWYQQTPGQGLQFLFEYFSETQRNKGNFPGRFSGRQFSNSRSEMNVSTLELGDSALYLCASSLGTSGPGELFFGEGSRLTVL.

The rearrangement links TRBV5-4 to TRBJ1-1. Germline V gene lookup returns CDR1 SGHNT and CDR2 YYREEE (reference sequence). CDR3 length: 13 amino acids. This CDR3 is CASSFGEDTEAFF.

The chain carries TRBV7-2 and TRBJ2-3. Per germline, CDR1 SGHTA and CDR2 FQGNSA. CDR3 length: 14 amino acids. The CDR3 loop is CASSLGTNGDTQYF.

The rearrangement joins TRBV5-1 to TRBJ1-6; TCRdb returns TRBD1, unconfirmable since there is no DNA. This CDR3 comprises 13 residues. Germline V gives CDR1 SGHRS, CDR2 YFSETQ. CDR3 in amino acids: CASTQGANSPLHF.

The chain joins TRBV24-1 to TRBJ2-1; absent DNA, TCRdb's TRBD1 call cannot be checked. Germline CDR1 KGHDR, CDR2 SFDVKD. The CDR3 is 12 residues long. CDR3 amino acids: CATTGDHNVQFF.

CDR3 sequence: CAPDGGNTIYF. The chain couples TRBV24-1 to TRBJ1-3. Germline-derived CDR1 and CDR2 are KGHDR and SFDVKD. The CDR3 is 11 amino acids.

The V call is TRBV11-2, the J call TRBJ1-2; the D call of TRBD1 rests on TCRdb alone, since no DNA is present to check it. Looked up from germline, CDR1 is SGHAT and CDR2 is FQNNGV. This CDR3 has 15 residues. The CDR3 here is CASSLSGLKSDGYTF.

The chain combines TRBV2 with TRBJ2-7; TCRdb gives TRBD2 as the D gene, but with no DNA this cannot be confirmed. Germline CDR1 SNHLY, CDR2 FYNNEI. The CDR3 spans 17 residues. The CDR3 here is CASSEPTRSGPTYEQYF.

The V and J genes are TRBV4-3 and TRBJ2-3. This CDR3 is 14 amino acids long. CDR1 and CDR2 (germline): LGHNA, YSLEER. CDR3 residues: CASSQAGKIDTQYF.

V gene TRBV5-1 combines with J gene TRBJ2-1; TCRdb indicates TRBD2, and absent DNA this call remains unverified. Germline lookup yields CDR1 SGHRS and CDR2 YFSETQ. The CDR3 is 16 residues long. The CDR3: CASSPGLALRRDEQFF.

CDR3: CASSQRFEAGGPGGIQYF. The chain combines TRBV4-3 with TRBJ2-4; TCRdb indicates TRBD2, and absent DNA this call remains unverified. Germline assignment: CDR1 LGHNA and CDR2 YSLEER. This CDR3 has 18 amino acids.

The genes are TRBV18 and TRBJ2-4. CDR1 and CDR2 from the germline V gene are KGHSH and LQKENI. The CDR3 is 16 residues long. Here the CDR3 reads CASSQPGRGAKNIQYF.

V usage is TRBV5-1 and J usage is TRBJ1-2; TCRdb indicates TRBD1, and absent DNA this call remains unverified. CDR1 SGHRS and CDR2 YFSETQ come from the germline V gene. This CDR3 region has 15 residues. CDR3 sequence: CASSLGRDTAGGYTF. The complete variable domain, with remaining parts taken from reference TRBV5-1 and TRBJ1-2, reads KAGVTQTPRYLIKTRGQQVTLSCSPISGHRSVSWYQQTPGQGLQFLFEYFSETQRNKGNFPGRFSGRQFSNSRSEMNVSTLELGDSALYLCASSLGRDTAGGYTFGSGTRLTVV.

The chain carries TRBV5-1 and TRBJ1-6. The CDR3 loop spans 16 amino acids. Germline assignment: CDR1 SGHRS and CDR2 YFSETQ. The CDR3 protein is CASSLVDSSYNSPLHF. Together with reference TRBV5-1 and TRBJ1-6, the CDR3 gives the full variable domain: KAGVTQTPRYLIKTRGQQVTLSCSPISGHRSVSWYQQTPGQGLQFLFEYFSETQRNKGNFPGRFSGRQFSNSRSEMNVSTLELGDSALYLCASSLVDSSYNSPLHFGNGTRLTVT.

This sequence joins TRBV27 and TRBJ2-2. Germline V gene data show CDR1 as MNHEY and CDR2 as SMNVEV (reference sequence). The CDR3 is made up of 13 amino acids. The CDR3 loop reads CASRSVYTGELFF.

V is TRBV7-3 and J is TRBJ2-1; TCRdb outputs TRBD2, but without DNA this stays unchecked. CDR1 and CDR2 from the germline V gene are SGHTA and FQGTGA. This CDR3 spans 15 amino acids. The CDR3: CASSLATGFSNEQFF. Full variable domain (missing parts from reference TRBV7-3 and TRBJ2-1): GAGVSQTPSNKVTEKGKYVELRCDPISGHTALYWYRQSLGQGPEFLIYFQGTGAADDSGLPNDRFFAVRPEGSVSTLKIQRTERGDSAVYLCASSLATGFSNEQFFGPGTRLTVL.

The V gene is TRBV6-1, the J gene TRBJ2-7. This CDR3 comprises 11 residues. Germline V gene data show CDR1 as MNHNS and CDR2 as SASEGT. This chain's CDR3 is CASRRLDEQYF.

This chain connects TRBV12-3 or TRBV12-4 to TRBJ2-1; TCRdb outputs TRBD1, but without DNA this stays unchecked. The CDR3 is made up of 11 amino acids. CDR3 sequence: CASRSGTIGFF.

The chain joins TRBV30 to TRBJ1-4; TCRdb's assignment of TRBD1 cannot be checked, as there is no DNA. The germline gives CDR1 GTSNPN, CDR2 SVGIG (reference sequence). This CDR3 is built from 16 residues. CDR3 residues: CAWSPGTANIWEKLFF.

The chain links TRBV30 to TRBJ1-1. The germline gives CDR1 GTSNPN, CDR2 SVGIG (reference sequence). The CDR3 is made up of 15 amino acids. CDR3 loop: CAWTPGLIMNTEAFF. Full variable domain (rest looked up from reference TRBV30 and TRBJ1-1): SQTIHQWPATLVQPVGSPLSLECTVEGTSNPNLYWYRQAAGRGLQLLFYSVGIGQISSEVPQNLSASRPQDRQFILSSKKLLLSDSGFYLCAWTPGLIMNTEAFFGQGTRLTVV.

The CDR3 protein is CASSLLPAQETQYF. The J gene is TRBJ2-5, the V gene TRBV5-6; there is no DNA to check the TCRdb D call of TRBD1. The length of the CDR3 is 14 residues. Germline V gene lookup returns CDR1 SGHDT and CDR2 YYEEEE. Full variable domain (remainder filled in from reference TRBV5-6 and TRBJ2-5): DAGVTQSPTHLIKTRGQQVTLRCSPKSGHDTVSWYQQALGQGPQFIFQYYEEEERQRGNFPDRFSGHQFPNYSSELNVNALLLGDSALYLCASSLLPAQETQYFGPGTRLLVL.

The chain couples TRBV7-2 to TRBJ2-7; TCRdb's D call of TRBD1 is untestable without DNA. From germline, CDR1 is SGHTA and CDR2 FQGNSA. CDR3 length: 16 amino acids. The CDR3 reads CASSFRDGRRAYEQYF.

The chain has TRBV27 and TRBJ2-2; the TRBD2 assignment by TCRdb is unverifiable without DNA. The CDR3 contains 14 residues. From germline, CDR1 is MNHEY and CDR2 SMNVEV (reference sequence). This CDR3 reads CASSFNPGIGELFF.

The chain uses TRBV7-9 and TRBJ2-5; TCRdb calls TRBD1, which cannot be checked without DNA. The CDR3 length is 15 residues. The germline V gene encodes CDR1 SEHNR and CDR2 FQNEAQ (reference sequence). The CDR3 sequence is CASSLGGGTTQTQYF.

The chain recombines TRBV7-2 with TRBJ2-5; with no DNA, the TCRdb D assignment of TRBD2 cannot be verified. The CDR3 is made up of 16 amino acids. The V gene's germline CDR1 is SGHTA and CDR2 FQGNSA. The CDR3 here is CASSLGLAGDQETQYF.

The rearrangement links TRBV5-4 to TRBJ1-3; the TRBD1 assignment by TCRdb is unverifiable without DNA. Germline CDR1 is SGHNT and CDR2 is YYREEE (reference sequence). This CDR3 is built from 15 residues. CDR3 sequence: CASSVGTGDGNTIYF.

This rearrangement joins TRBV10-3 to TRBJ2-1; the TCRdb call, TRBD2, lacks DNA for checking. CDR3 length: 14 residues. From germline, CDR1 is ENHRY and CDR2 SYGVKD. CDR3 sequence: CATRGLAGPREQFF.